This TCR beta chain was identified during a study of blood T cell repertoires in COVID-19 (dated by TCRdb to about 2020). With respect to the entire study: Collaborator samples came from the United States, Italy and Spain and covered acute and convalescent phases of COVID-19. Deeply sampled blood TCRbeta repertoires from subjects exposed to, actively infected with, or recovered from COVID-19 were included in the dataset. A freely available public database, intended as a resource for researchers studying the immune response to SARS-CoV-2, is where the repertoires were released. Where HLA class I and class II types were available, the types were taken from metadata supplied by the sample provider, not from assay-based typing. Samples were obtained from the ongoing ImmuneRACE study (first 160 participants) and from some 1,300 subjects provided by 6 global collaborators. The prospective study material was composed of cDNA or gDNA derived from T cells, B-cell-depleted T cells, or PBMCs. The sample metadata nearly always contained a de-identified subject ID, COVID-19 status, age in years and sex. Results and caveats for the whole study, not just this receptor: The quantity of clinical and demographic metadata differed by source and by participant and was supplied without curation.

The immunoSEQ Assay, a bias-controlled multiplex PCR, was used to amplify TCRbeta CDR3 regions from genomic DNA. The original pipeline was this. Nucleated cell counts per sample were estimated from amplification of reference gene primers within the assay. To quantify the absolute abundance of each unique TCRbeta CDR3 rearrangement, sequence reads were collapsed and filtered. For each sample, productive Simpson clonality was calculated by taking the square root of Simpson's diversity index across productive rearrangements. The table was pulled from immuneACCESS by TCRdb, which kept in-frame rearrangements only. Such tables lose some clones; where checked, under half of the loss comes from unresolved V genes, and the rest has no known cause. V and J calls and clone size follow that table, whereas D and trimming were derived from the DNA. For this sample the table gives just over 150,000 clones, of which about 88% were detected only once. Jointly, the top ten make up under 2.5% of the sample.

The junction carries 21 bases between V and J, which are trimmed by 4 bases and 7 bases respectively. As encoded in the germline V gene, CDR1 is SGDLS while CDR2 is YYNGEE. The CDR3 sequence holds 16 residues, the cysteine and phenylalanine included. CDR3 DNA only is kept here, 48 bases in frame from base 1. The collaborating institutions used their own protocols to collect whole blood in K2EDTA tubes. For TCRbeta analysis, collaborator samples were shipped as frozen whole blood, as isolated PBMCs, or as DNA extracted from either sample type. About this clone: Its cognate antigen has yet to be identified. No clone much larger than this one lies a single base away; base qualities are absent.

This TCR was sampled from a woman in her seventies with acute or convalescent COVID-19. Source material: peripheral blood. Recombination connected TRBV9 to TRBJ1-3; the D segment cannot be called with confidence. The CDR3: CASSPEDDGGWNTIYF. The nucleotide sequence reads as follows: TGTGCCAGCAGCCCGGAGGACGATGGTGGGTGGAACACCATATATTTT.